This is a list of T cell receptor beta chains from one sample in a study of identical twins. TCRdb reprocessed the 5' RACE reads with MiXCR, giving one entry per CDR3 protein. The repertoire holds hundreds of thousands of distinct CDR3 sequences, with around an eighth as singletons. Sequenced: memory (CD45RO+) T cells sorted from blood. The receptors here all came from a woman aged 18-29 years in good health. CDR3s include the opening cysteine and the closing phenylalanine or tryptophan. Fields, in order: V gene, CDR3 length, CDR3 protein.

TRBV6-1 | 12 | CATSRDLNIQYF
TRBV6-1 | 16 | CASSEALSGASGELFF
TRBV10-3 | 13 | CAIRFGPTDTQYF
TRBV4-3 | 16 | CASSHVQGLAGREQFF
TRBV20-1 | 15 | CSAGGGDPLNYGYTF
TRBV12-3/TRBV12-4 | 14 | CASGTSVGPYGYTF
TRBV6-5 | 13 | CASSSRHSYEQYF
TRBV4-3 | 16 | CASSQDPGQMNTEAFF
TRBV6-1 | 14 | CASLTGESSYEQYF
TRBV10-3 | 16 | CAIRPGGGRGQETQYF
TRBV3-1 | 16 | CASSQEAGGPGNIQYF
TRBV19 | 19 | CASTAKGWTSGSSTDTQYF
TRBV12-3/TRBV12-4 | 14 | CASNLAGGLDTQYF
TRBV6-2/TRBV6-3 | 16 | CASSYGGGYSSYEQYF
TRBV20-1 | 13 | CSAYEPSRNEQFF
TRBV3-1 | 15 | CASSPGLERSDTQYF
TRBV20-1 | 11 | CSARGNSEQFF
TRBV12-3/TRBV12-4 | 13 | CASSFDRQGGQYF
TRBV15 | 16 | CATSRDLTGSTDTQYF
TRBV20-1 | 18 | CSARDKGSGGANTGELFF
TRBV15 | 18 | CATSRDLPTGTKYNEQFF
TRBV18 | 15 | CASSPTGTTVNEQFF
TRBV10-3 | 15 | CAITPDSSGANVLTF
TRBV20-1 | 14 | CSARDRRGDLSAFF
TRBV3-1 | 16 | CASSQGTAGGQNEQFF
TRBV7-8 | 14 | CASSLDPGPYEQYF
TRBV5-1 | 14 | CASSLGTDQDTQYF
TRBV12-3/TRBV12-4 | 15 | CASSLYGTANTEAFF
TRBV6-5 | 15 | CASSYSARTDSPLHF
TRBV4-2 | 14 | CASSQERGNTEAFF
TRBV20-1 | 15 | CSAVIAERGSDTQYF
TRBV10-1 | 15 | CASREGLDPGYEQYF
TRBV20-1 | 16 | CSARSLGTSESYEQYF
TRBV20-1 | 12 | CSARGSTDTQYF
TRBV4-2 | 13 | CASSQDNDQPQHF
TRBV30 | 13 | CAWSVGSNQPQHF
TRBV15 | 14 | CATSRGDLSHEQYF
TRBV6-5 | 15 | CASSYPGRYNSPLHF
TRBV5-1 | 13 | CASRRGSTGELFF
TRBV5-1 | 17 | CASSTGLAEGNTDTQYF
TRBV5-1 | 15 | CASSFGGAERETQYF
TRBV7-2 | 12 | CASSPRSHEQYF
TRBV29-1 | 12 | CVSGWSNEKLFF
TRBV6-5 | 14 | CASSLASGGPKQFF
TRBV6-2/TRBV6-3 | 18 | CASSYVGLAGVGFYEQYF
TRBV20-1 | 15 | CSAFFGGQSSYEQYF
TRBV12-5 | 14 | CASGSGSGNEKLFF
TRBV9 | 14 | CASSPAGVQETQYF
TRBV20-1 | 10 | CSAWGYGYTF
TRBV7-8 | 17 | CASSLRGGGELGNEQFF